Listed here are 13 T cell receptor beta chains from one sample, sequenced in a study of CD8+CD57+ T cells in acquired aplastic anemia. It was patients with CD8+CD57+ cell expansion by flow cytometry who were chosen for sequencing. CDR3 and TCR beta VDJ profiling relied on genomic DNA as the template. From the reads, TCRdb called clonotypes with MiXCR, one entry per CDR3 protein. Of 200,000 or so distinct CDR3 sequences in the sample, roughly half are singletons; the top ten hold around 8.8%. Sequencing used sorted CD4+, CD8+, or CD8+CD57+ T cells (not recorded which) from PBMCs. The receptors come from a human donor with aplastic anemia.

In this sample, this clonotype turned up once. The rearrangement uses TRBV2 and TRBJ2-1; TRBD2 is a possible D gene (6 bases). Trimming cost V 8 bases and J 8 bases, with 13 bases left between them. The CDR3 totals 12 residues. Germline-derived CDR1 and CDR2 are SNHLY and FYNNEI. As DNA, the CDR3 is TGTGCCAGCTTAGCGGACTCGGATGAGCAGTTCTTC. As protein: CASLADSDEQFF.

The V gene is TRBV19, the J gene TRBJ2-7; 8 bases align to TRBD1. The CDR3 is made up of 15 amino acids. V trimming: 5 bases; J trimming: 3 bases; junction bases outside the gene matches: 9. CDR1 LNHDA and CDR2 SQIVND come from the germline V gene (reference sequence). This chain's CDR3 is CASSPNPGTGYEQYF. In nucleotides, the CDR3 is TGTGCCAGTAGTCCTAACCCCGGGACAGGCTACGAGCAGTACTTC.

This clonotype occurred once. V gene TRBV24-1 combines with J gene TRBJ2-1; D may correspond to TRBD1 or TRBD2 (5 bases each). This CDR3 spans 17 amino acids. The germline CDR1 and CDR2 sequences are KGHDR and SFDVKD. Trimming shortened V by 1 base and J by 5 bases, and 17 bases separated the two germline ends. In nucleotides, the CDR3 is TGTGCCACCAGTGATTTCGGTATGAGGGGATCCCACAATGAGCAGTTCTTC. Its protein product is CATSDFGMRGSHNEQFF.

This clonotype came up many times. The V call is TRBV6-1, the J call TRBJ2-3; 8 bases are a match to TRBD1. The CDR3 totals 13 residues. Germline V gene lookup returns CDR1 MNHNS and CDR2 SASEGT. J gave up 5 bases and V 6 bases, and 4 bases lay outside the gene matches. This CDR3 reads CASRLTGEDTQYF. The CDR3 DNA follows: TGTGCCAGCAGGCTGACAGGGGAAGATACGCAGTATTTT.

This clonotype is medium-sized in the sample. The chain recombines TRBV2 with TRBJ1-1; a possible D gene is TRBD1 (6 bases). The V end lost 4 bases, the J end lost 1 base, and 10 bases lay between the germline ends. The germline CDR1 and CDR2 sequences are SNHLY and FYNNEI. The CDR3 totals 14 residues. CDR3 sequence (DNA): TGTGCCAGCAGTGGGGGGCTCTCGAACACTGAAGCTTTCTTT. This translates into CASSGGLSNTEAFF.

This chain links TRBV10-3 with TRBJ1-6, with unresolved D. V was cut by 4 bases and J by 6 bases, with 7 bases left in between. The CDR3 is made up of 13 amino acids. CDR1 is ENHRY, CDR2 SYGVKD, per germline. DNA for the CDR3: TGTGCCATCAGTGTTTCAACTAATTCACCCCTCCACTTT. It yields the protein CAISVSTNSPLHF.

This clonotype has a count of ten or more. The chain combines TRBV5-1 with TRBJ2-5; D unresolved. The CDR3 contains 14 residues. V lost 0 bases to trimming and J lost 3 bases, with 9 bases between them. The germline V gene encodes CDR1 SGHRS and CDR2 YFSETQ. This CDR3 reads CASSLVGLKETQYF. The CDR3 bases are TGCGCCAGCAGCTTGGTCGGTTTAAAAGAGACCCAGTACTTC.

At least ten counts were recorded for this clonotype. V usage is TRBV24-1 and J usage is TRBJ1-4; D unclear. CDR1 KGHDR and CDR2 SFDVKD come from the germline V gene. Trimming took off 2 bases at V and 6 bases at J, with 9 bases between the two ends. The CDR3 runs 14 residues. CDR3 DNA sequence: TGTGCCACCAGTGATTCGGGATCTGATGAAAAACTGTTTTTT. This sequence encodes CATSDSGSDEKLFF.

This clonotype was detected ten times or more. The chain recombines TRBV7-9 with TRBJ1-1, with D maybe TRBD1 (6 bases). Germline assignment: CDR1 SEHNR and CDR2 FQNEAQ (reference sequence). V was pared by 1 base and J by 3 bases, with 12 bases between. CDR3 length equals 15 residues. The DNA of the CDR3 is TGTGCCAGCAGCTTAGGGACAGACAGGTACACTGAAGCTTTCTTT. It codes for CASSLGTDRYTEAFF.

The chain couples TRBV7-6 to TRBJ1-4; D not certain. Germline CDR1 is SGHVS and CDR2 is FNYEAQ. The CDR3 covers 11 residues. V was trimmed by 5 bases and J by 8 bases, leaving 6 bases between them. The CDR3 here is CASSTDEKLFF. The CDR3 nucleotides are TGTGCCAGCAGCACCGACGAAAAACTGTTTTTT.

This clonotype was counted at least ten times. CDR3 nucleotides: TGTGCCAGCAGTCCAGACAGTGTGAGGGGGCAGCCCCAGCATTTT. Amino acid sequence: CASSPDSVRGQPQHF. The rearrangement uses TRBV2 and TRBJ1-5, with D possibly matching TRBD1 (6 bases). The ends were cut back, 5 bases at V and 7 bases at J, with 18 bases in the middle. Germline loops: CDR1 SNHLY, CDR2 FYNNEI. This CDR3 region has 15 residues.

The chain uses TRBV2 and TRBJ2-7; D is perhaps TRBD2 (7 bases). Trimming stripped 6 bases from V and 6 bases from J, with 15 bases between. The CDR3 extends over 13 amino acids. Germline V gene data show CDR1 as SNHLY and CDR2 as FYNNEI. The CDR3, as DNA: TGTGCCAGCAGCGTAGGGGGGGGTGGCGAGCAGTACTTC. Its protein is CASSVGGGGEQYF.

As for this clonotype: A much more abundant neighbour one base away suggests this may be a read error. The chain couples TRBV10-3 to TRBJ1-6; 8 nucleotides match TRBD1. The CDR3 length is 15 residues. Germline values: CDR1 ENHRY, CDR2 SYGVKD. The CDR3 protein is CASSESGTGFEPLYF. DNA of the CDR3: TGTGCCAGCAGTGAATCTGGGACAGGATTTGAACCCCTCTACTTT.